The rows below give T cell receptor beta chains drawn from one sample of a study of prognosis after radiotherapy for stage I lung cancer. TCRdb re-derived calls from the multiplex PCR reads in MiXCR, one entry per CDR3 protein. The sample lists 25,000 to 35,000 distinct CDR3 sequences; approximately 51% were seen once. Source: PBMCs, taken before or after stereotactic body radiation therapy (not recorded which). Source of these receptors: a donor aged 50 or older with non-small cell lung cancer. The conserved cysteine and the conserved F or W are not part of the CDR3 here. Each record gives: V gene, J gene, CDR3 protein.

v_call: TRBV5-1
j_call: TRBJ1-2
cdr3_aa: ASSSDRGESYGYT

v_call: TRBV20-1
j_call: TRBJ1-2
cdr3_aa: SARVAIFLCANYGYT

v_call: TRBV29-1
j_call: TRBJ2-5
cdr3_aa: SVEDRGTRLAVAQY

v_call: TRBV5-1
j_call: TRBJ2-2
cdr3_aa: ASSLPGLGRPGELF

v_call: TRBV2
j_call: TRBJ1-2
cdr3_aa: ASSEGVVDGYT

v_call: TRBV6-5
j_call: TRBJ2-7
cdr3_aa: ASSYSSHNYEQY

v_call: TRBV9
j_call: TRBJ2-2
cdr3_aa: ASSVGIPGGTGELF

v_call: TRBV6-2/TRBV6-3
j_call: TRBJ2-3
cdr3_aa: ASSRTGPDTQY

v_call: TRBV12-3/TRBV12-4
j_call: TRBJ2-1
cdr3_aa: ASSLGALEQF

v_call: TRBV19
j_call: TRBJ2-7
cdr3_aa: ASHGARPRGEQY